The clone carrying this T cell receptor beta chain was counted only a few times. Its cognate antigen is unknown. The sample belongs to a study of T cell repertoires in cytomegalovirus infection. Study at large: Indications came from public TCR beta signatures; they pointed to CMV infection and to a matching HLA type. The study, taken as a whole, reports: There were HLA-C-restricted CMV-specific TCR beta clonotypes dominating the ex vivo response.

V trimming: 7 bases; J trimming: 6 bases; junction bases outside the gene matches: 10. The V gene's germline CDR1 is SGHRS and CDR2 YFSETQ. The length of the CDR3 is 15 residues. In TCRdb, the reads were re-called with MiXCR into one record per CDR3 protein. The data contain hundreds of thousands of distinct CDR3 sequences, 35% of them seen just once; the ten biggest clones take up roughly 2.8%. The chain is built from TRBV5-1 and TRBJ2-1, with 10 positions matching TRBD1. Material for sequencing was PBMCs. The receptor was isolated from a human donor in good health (CMV status not recorded). Some clones in this sample may be carry-over from other donors' samples. The CDR3 loop reads CASGYRTGGSNEQFF. The CDR3 DNA is TGCGCCAGCGGATACCGGACAGGGGGATCCAATGAGCAGTTCTTC. Based on the CDR3 plus reference TRBV5-1 and TRBJ2-1, the full variable domain is KAGVTQTPRYLIKTRGQQVTLSCSPISGHRSVSWYQQTPGQGLQFLFEYFSETQRNKGNFPGRFSGRQFSNSRSEMNVSTLELGDSALYLCASGYRTGGSNEQFFGPGTRLTVL.